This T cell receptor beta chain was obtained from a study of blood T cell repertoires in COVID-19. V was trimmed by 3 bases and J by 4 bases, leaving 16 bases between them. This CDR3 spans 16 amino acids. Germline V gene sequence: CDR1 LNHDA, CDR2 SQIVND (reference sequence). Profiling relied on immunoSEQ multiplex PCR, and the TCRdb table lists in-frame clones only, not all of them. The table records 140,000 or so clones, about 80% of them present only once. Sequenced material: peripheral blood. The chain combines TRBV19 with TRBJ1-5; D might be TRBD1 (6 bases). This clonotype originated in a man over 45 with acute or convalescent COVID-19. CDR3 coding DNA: TGTGCCAGTAGTATCCCCAGGGGAGTGGGTAATCAGCCCCAGCATTTT. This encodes CASSIPRGVGNQPQHF.